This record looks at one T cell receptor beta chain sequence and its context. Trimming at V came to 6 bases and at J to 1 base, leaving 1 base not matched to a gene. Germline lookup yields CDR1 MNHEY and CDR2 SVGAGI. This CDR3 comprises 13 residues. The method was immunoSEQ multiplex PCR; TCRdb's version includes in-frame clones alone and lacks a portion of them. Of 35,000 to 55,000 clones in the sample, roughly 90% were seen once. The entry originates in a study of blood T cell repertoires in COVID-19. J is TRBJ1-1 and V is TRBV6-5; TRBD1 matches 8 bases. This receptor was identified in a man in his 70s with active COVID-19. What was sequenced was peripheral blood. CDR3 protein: CASRDRENTEAFF. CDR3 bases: TGTGCCAGCAGGGACAGGGAGAACACTGAAGCTTTCTTT.